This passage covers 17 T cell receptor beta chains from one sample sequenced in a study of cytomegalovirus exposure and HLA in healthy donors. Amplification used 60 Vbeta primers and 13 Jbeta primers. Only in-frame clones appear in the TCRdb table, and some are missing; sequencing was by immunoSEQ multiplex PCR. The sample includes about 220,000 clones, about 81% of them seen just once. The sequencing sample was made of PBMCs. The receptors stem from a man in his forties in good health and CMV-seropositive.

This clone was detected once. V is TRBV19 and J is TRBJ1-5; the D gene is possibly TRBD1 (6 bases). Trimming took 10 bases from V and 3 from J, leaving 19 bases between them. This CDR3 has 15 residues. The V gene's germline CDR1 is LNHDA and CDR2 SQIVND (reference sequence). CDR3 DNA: TGTGCCACTAGAGAGGACAGACTGTACAATCAGCCCCAGCATTTT. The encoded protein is CATREDRLYNQPQHF.

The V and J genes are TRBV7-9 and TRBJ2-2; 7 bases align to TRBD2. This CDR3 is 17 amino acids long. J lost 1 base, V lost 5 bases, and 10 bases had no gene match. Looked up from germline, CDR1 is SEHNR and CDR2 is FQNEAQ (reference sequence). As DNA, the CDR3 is TGTGCCAGCAGCCCCAAGAGACTAGCTTTGAACACCGGGGAGCTGTTTTTT. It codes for CASSPKRLALNTGELFF.

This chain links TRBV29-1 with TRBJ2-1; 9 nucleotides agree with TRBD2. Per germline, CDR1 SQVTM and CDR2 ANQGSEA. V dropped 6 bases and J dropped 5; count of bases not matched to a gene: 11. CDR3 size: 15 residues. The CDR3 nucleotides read TGCAGCGTGGGGATAGCGGGAGCCTACGACAATGAGCAGTTCTTC. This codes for CSVGIAGAYDNEQFF.

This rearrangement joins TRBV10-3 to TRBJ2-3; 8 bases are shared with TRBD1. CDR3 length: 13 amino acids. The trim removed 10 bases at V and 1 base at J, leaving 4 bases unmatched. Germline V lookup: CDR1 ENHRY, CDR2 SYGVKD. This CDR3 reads CATATGGTDTQYF. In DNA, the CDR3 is TGTGCCACCGCGACAGGGGGCACAGATACGCAGTATTTT.

The CDR3 here is CASSEAGGKAFF. In DNA form, the CDR3 reads TGTGCCAGCAGTGAAGCCGGGGGTAAAGCTTTCTTT. The genes are TRBV6-1 and TRBJ1-1; TRBD1 is a possible D gene (5 bases). Trimming took off 0 bases at V and 9 bases at J, with 8 bases between the two ends. This CDR3 region has 12 residues. Germline CDR1 is MNHNS and CDR2 is SASEGT.

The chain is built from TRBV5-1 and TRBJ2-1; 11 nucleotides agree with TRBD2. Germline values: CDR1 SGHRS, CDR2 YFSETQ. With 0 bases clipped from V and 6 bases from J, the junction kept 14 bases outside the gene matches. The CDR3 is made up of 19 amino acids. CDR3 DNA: TGCGCCAGCAGCTTGGCCGGGACTAGCGGATGGGGGACTCTCAATGAGCAGTTCTTC. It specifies CASSLAGTSGWGTLNEQFF.

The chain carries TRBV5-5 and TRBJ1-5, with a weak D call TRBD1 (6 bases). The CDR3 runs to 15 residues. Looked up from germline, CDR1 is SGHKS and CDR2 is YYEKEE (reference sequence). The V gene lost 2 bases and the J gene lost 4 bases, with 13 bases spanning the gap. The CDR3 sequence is CASSFGSRGNQPQHF. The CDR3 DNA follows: TGTGCCAGCAGCTTTGGTAGCAGGGGTAATCAGCCCCAGCATTTT.

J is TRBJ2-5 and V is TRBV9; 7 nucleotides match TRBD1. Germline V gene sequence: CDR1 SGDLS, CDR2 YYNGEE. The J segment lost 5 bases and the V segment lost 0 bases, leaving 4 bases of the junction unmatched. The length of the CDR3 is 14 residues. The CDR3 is CASSVATGRETQYF. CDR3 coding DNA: TGTGCCAGCAGCGTAGCGACAGGGCGGGAGACCCAGTACTTC.

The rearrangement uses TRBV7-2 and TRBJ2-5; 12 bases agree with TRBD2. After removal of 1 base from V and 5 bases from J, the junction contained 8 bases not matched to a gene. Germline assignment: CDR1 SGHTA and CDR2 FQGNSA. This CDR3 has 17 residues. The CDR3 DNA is TGTGCCAGCAGCTTAGTTTCGACTAGCGGGAGTCTGGAGACCCAGTACTTC. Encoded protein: CASSLVSTSGSLETQYF.

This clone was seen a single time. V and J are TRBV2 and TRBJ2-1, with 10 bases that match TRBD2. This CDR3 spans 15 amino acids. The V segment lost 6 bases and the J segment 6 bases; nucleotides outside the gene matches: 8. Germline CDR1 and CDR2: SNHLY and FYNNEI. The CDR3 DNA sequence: TGTGCCAGCAGGACCCTAGCGGGAGTCCTCAATGAGCAGTTCTTC. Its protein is CASRTLAGVLNEQFF.

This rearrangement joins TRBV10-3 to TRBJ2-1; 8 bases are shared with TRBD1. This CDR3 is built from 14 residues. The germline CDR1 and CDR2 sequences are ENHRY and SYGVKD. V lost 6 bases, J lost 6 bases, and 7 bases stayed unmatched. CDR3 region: CAISNGQGSNEQFF. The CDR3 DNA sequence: TGTGCCATCAGCAACGGACAGGGAAGCAATGAGCAGTTCTTC.

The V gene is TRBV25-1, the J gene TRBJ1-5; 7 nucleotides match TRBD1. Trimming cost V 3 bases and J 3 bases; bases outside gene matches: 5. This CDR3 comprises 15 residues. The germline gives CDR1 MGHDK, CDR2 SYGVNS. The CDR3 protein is CASSEGGQHNQPQHF. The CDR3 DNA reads TGTGCCAGCAGTGAGGGGGGACAGCACAATCAGCCCCAGCATTTT.

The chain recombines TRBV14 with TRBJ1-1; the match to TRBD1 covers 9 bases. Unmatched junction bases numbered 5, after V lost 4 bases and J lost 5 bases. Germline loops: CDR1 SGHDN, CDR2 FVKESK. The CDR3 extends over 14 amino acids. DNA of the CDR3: TGTGCCAGCAGCCGTACACAGGGGGCAACTGAAGCTTTCTTT. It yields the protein CASSRTQGATEAFF.

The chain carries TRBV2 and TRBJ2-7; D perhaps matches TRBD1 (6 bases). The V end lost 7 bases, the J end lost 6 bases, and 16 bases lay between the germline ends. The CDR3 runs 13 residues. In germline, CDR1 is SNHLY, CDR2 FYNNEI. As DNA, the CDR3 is TGTGCCAGCAAGAAAGAAACAGGGCGCGAGCAGTACTTC. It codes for CASKKETGREQYF. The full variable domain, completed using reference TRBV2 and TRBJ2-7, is EPEVTQTPSHQVTQMGQEVILRCVPISNHLYFYWYRQILGQKVEFLVSFYNNEISEKSEIFDDQFSVERPDGSNFTLKIRSTKLEDSAMYFCASKKETGREQYFGPGTRLTVT.

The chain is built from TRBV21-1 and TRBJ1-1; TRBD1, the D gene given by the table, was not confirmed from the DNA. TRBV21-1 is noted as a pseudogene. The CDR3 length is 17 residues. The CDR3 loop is CASRKTGALGGNTEAFF. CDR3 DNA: TGTGCCAGCAGGAAGACAGGGGCACTAGGTGGGAACACTGAAGCTTTCTTT.

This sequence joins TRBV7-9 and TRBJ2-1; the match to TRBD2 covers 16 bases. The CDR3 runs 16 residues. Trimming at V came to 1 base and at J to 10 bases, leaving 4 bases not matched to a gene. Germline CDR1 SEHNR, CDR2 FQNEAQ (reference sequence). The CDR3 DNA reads TGTGCCAGCAGCTTAGTGGGGACTAGCGGGAGGGGGGAGCAGTTCTTC. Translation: CASSLVGTSGRGEQFF. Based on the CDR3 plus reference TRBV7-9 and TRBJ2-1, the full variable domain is DTGVSQNPRHKITKRGQNVTFRCDPISEHNRLYWYRQTLGQGPEFLTYFQNEAQLEKSRLLSDRFSAERPKGSFSTLEIQRTEQGDSAMYLCASSLVGTSGRGEQFFGPGTRLTVL.

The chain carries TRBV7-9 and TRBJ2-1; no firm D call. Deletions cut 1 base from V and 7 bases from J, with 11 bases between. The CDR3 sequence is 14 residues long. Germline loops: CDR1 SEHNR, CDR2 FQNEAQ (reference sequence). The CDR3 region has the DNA TGTGCCAGCAGCTTAGAGACTCCCAAGAATGAGCAGTTCTTC. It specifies CASSLETPKNEQFF.